What follows are 17 T cell receptor beta chains derived from one specimen sequenced in a study of T cells expressing NK-cell markers. TCRdb re-called the 5' RACE reads; every CDR3 protein appears as one record, without DNA. In all, the sample yields about 380,000 distinct CDR3 sequences. Sample: blood T cells: a sorted CD56 or NKG2C T cell subset, CD4+ or CD8+ T cells, or bulk PBMC T cells (not recorded which). The source is a man aged 18-69 years in good health.

V and J are TRBV29-1 and TRBJ2-5. This CDR3 spans 12 amino acids. Germline loops: CDR1 SQVTM, CDR2 ANQGSEA. The CDR3 loop reads CSVDGGSATQYF.

V usage is TRBV7-8 and J usage is TRBJ2-5; TCRdb lists TRBD1, though no DNA is available to test this call. The CDR3 consists of 14 residues. In germline, CDR1 is SGHVS, CDR2 FQNEAQ. CDR3 loop: CASSSDRGLETQYF.

The chain couples TRBV20-1 to TRBJ2-2. The germline CDR1 and CDR2 sequences are DFQATT and SNEGSKA (reference sequence). The CDR3 sequence is 13 residues long. The CDR3 sequence: CSASADNTGELFF.

The CDR3 sequence: CAIGTSGGALGETQYF. The chain employs TRBV10-3 and TRBJ2-5; as DNA is missing, the TRBD2 call by TCRdb cannot be tested. There are 16 residues in the CDR3. Germline V lookup: CDR1 ENHRY, CDR2 SYGVKD.

V and J are TRBV7-3 and TRBJ1-3; TCRdb names TRBD1, which stays unverified in the absence of DNA. The germline gives CDR1 SGHTA, CDR2 FQGTGA. This CDR3 has 17 amino acids. CDR3 amino acids: CASSLNPTVRSGNTIYF.

The V and J genes are TRBV5-1 and TRBJ1-1; the TRBD1 assignment by TCRdb is unverifiable without DNA. CDR1 and CDR2 (germline): SGHRS, YFSETQ. The CDR3 covers 14 residues. This CDR3 is CASSVWGQKAEAFF.

This rearrangement joins TRBV5-1 to TRBJ2-7; as DNA is missing, the TRBD1 call by TCRdb cannot be tested. The V gene's germline CDR1 is SGHRS and CDR2 YFSETQ. This CDR3 spans 16 amino acids. The CDR3 protein is CASSLSAGNRAKEQYF.

The genes are TRBV30 and TRBJ2-4; TCRdb lists TRBD1, though no DNA is available to test this call. The germline V gene encodes CDR1 GTSNPN and CDR2 SVGIG (reference sequence). The CDR3 runs 15 residues. The CDR3 loop reads CAWGGTGYGKNIQYF.

The genes are TRBV5-1 and TRBJ2-1; without DNA, the TCRdb call of TRBD1 cannot be checked. Germline lookup yields CDR1 SGHRS and CDR2 YFSETQ. The CDR3 is made up of 17 amino acids. The CDR3 sequence: CASSLDGGSSSYNEQFF.

The chain recombines TRBV9 with TRBJ2-7; lacking DNA, the TRBD1 call made by TCRdb goes unchecked. This CDR3 spans 14 amino acids. Germline V lookup: CDR1 SGDLS, CDR2 YYNGEE. CDR3 protein: CASSATTTGHEQYF.

V usage is TRBV15 and J usage is TRBJ2-5. The CDR3 is 15 residues long. CDR1 and CDR2 (germline): LNHNV, YYDKDF (reference sequence). The CDR3 region is CATSREPRKGETQYF. Together with reference TRBV15 and TRBJ2-5, the CDR3 gives the full variable domain: DAMVIQNPRYQVTQFGKPVTLSCSQTLNHNVMYWYQQKSSQAPKLLFHYYDKDFNNEADTPDNFQSRRPNTSFCFLDIRSPGLGDTAMYLCATSREPRKGETQYFGPGTRLLVL.

CDR3 loop: CASSSYGSPAGTEAFF. The chain combines TRBV28 with TRBJ1-1; TCRdb's D gene call, TRBD1, goes unchecked for lack of DNA. The CDR3 extends over 16 amino acids. The V gene's germline CDR1 is MDHEN and CDR2 SYDVKM. The entire variable domain, with the rest obtained from reference TRBV28 and TRBJ1-1, is as follows: DVKVTQSSRYLVKRTGEKVFLECVQDMDHENMFWYRQDPGLGLRLIYFSYDVKMKEKGDIPEGYSVSREKKERFSLILESASTNQTSMYLCASSSYGSPAGTEAFFGQGTRLTVV.

The rearrangement links TRBV2 to TRBJ2-1. CDR3 length: 15 residues. Germline CDR1 and CDR2: SNHLY and FYNNEI. CDR3 sequence reads: CASRKEQGSHNEQFF. The full variable domain, with the rest looked up from reference TRBV2 and TRBJ2-1, is EPEVTQTPSHQVTQMGQEVILRCVPISNHLYFYWYRQILGQKVEFLVSFYNNEISEKSEIFDDQFSVERPDGSNFTLKIRSTKLEDSAMYFCASRKEQGSHNEQFFGPGTRLTVL.

The V gene is TRBV19, the J gene TRBJ2-2. The length of the CDR3 is 11 residues. Germline lookup yields CDR1 LNHDA and CDR2 SQIVND (reference sequence). The CDR3 loop is CASQNTGELFF. The full variable domain, in which reference TRBV19 and TRBJ2-2 provide the parts outside the CDR3, is DGGITQSPKYLFRKEGQNVTLSCEQNLNHDAMYWYRQDPGQGLRLIYYSQIVNDFQKGDIAEGYSVSREKKESFPLTVTSAQKNPTAFYLCASQNTGELFFGEGSRLTVL.

The chain recombines TRBV19 with TRBJ1-5; the TRBD1 assignment by TCRdb is unverifiable without DNA. CDR3 length equals 14 residues. CDR1 is LNHDA, CDR2 SQIVND, per germline (reference sequence). Here the CDR3 reads CAGSPGDSNQPQHF.

The V gene is TRBV7-8, the J gene TRBJ2-6; TCRdb proposes TRBD1, but this gene call is untestable without DNA. This CDR3 has 18 residues. The germline gives CDR1 SGHVS, CDR2 FQNEAQ. The CDR3 spells CASIKGWGKDSGANVLTF. Based on the CDR3 plus reference TRBV7-8 and TRBJ2-6, the full variable domain is GAGVSQSPRYKVAKRGQDVALRCDPISGHVSLFWYQQALGQGPEFLTYFQNEAQLDKSGLPSDRFFAERPEGSVSTLKIQRTQQEDSAVYLCASIKGWGKDSGANVLTFGAGSRLTVL.

This chain connects TRBV5-1 to TRBJ1-2; TCRdb's assignment of TRBD1 cannot be checked, as there is no DNA. Looked up from germline, CDR1 is SGHRS and CDR2 is YFSETQ. This CDR3 is 16 amino acids long. CDR3 sequence reads: CASSLTLTGLNYGYTF. The entire variable domain, with the rest obtained from reference TRBV5-1 and TRBJ1-2, is as follows: KAGVTQTPRYLIKTRGQQVTLSCSPISGHRSVSWYQQTPGQGLQFLFEYFSETQRNKGNFPGRFSGRQFSNSRSEMNVSTLELGDSALYLCASSLTLTGLNYGYTFGSGTRLTVV.